This entry concerns a single T cell receptor (beta chain). Its specificity is not known. These data originate in a study of cytomegalovirus exposure and HLA in healthy donors. Overall study context: A previous analysis identified 90 million to 140 million unique TCR beta sequences derived from roughly 180 million T cells. From HLA-typed donors, an early data release held around 80 million unique TCRs. Overall study results and limits: A cluster of highly shared sequence variants was likely a sequencing artifact.

The primer mix had 60 Vbeta and 13 Jbeta primers. Only in-frame clones appear in the TCRdb table, and some are missing; sequencing was by immunoSEQ multiplex PCR. The profile shows more than 150,000 clones, more than 65% of them singletons. This CDR3 spans 18 amino acids. The ends were cut back, 0 bases at V and 5 bases at J, with 17 bases in the middle. Germline values: CDR1 MGHRA, CDR2 YSYEKL. The chain employs TRBV4-1 and TRBJ1-6, with unresolved D. This TCR derives from a girl aged 2-9 years in good health and CMV-seropositive. Material for sequencing was PBMCs. For the CDR3, the DNA is TGCGCCAGCAGCCAAGATCGGTTGAGGGTCGTAGATAATTCACCCCTCCACTTT. Translating gives CASSQDRLRVVDNSPLHF.